Listed here are 20 T cell receptor beta chains from one sample, sequenced in a study of blood T cells in healthy people across ages. Primed by a sample-barcoded 5' primer and a J-beta primer mix, a second PCR proceeded for about 6 to 12 cycles. TCRdb called the 5' RACE reads again in MiXCR, with one record for every CDR3 protein. The repertoire holds about 1.8 million distinct CDR3 sequences, roughly 49% seen once, with over 2% in the top ten. The sample taken for sequencing was blood. The source is a woman aged 40 to 50 in good health.

In this sample, this clonotype turned up many times. The chain employs TRBV7-2 and TRBJ2-5; D uncertain. Germline V gene sequence: CDR1 SGHTA, CDR2 FQGNSA. The CDR3 runs to 13 residues. V was trimmed by 1 base and J by 3 bases, leaving 6 bases between them. The CDR3 region has the DNA TGTGCCAGCAGCTTAGGTGTAGAAGAGACCCAGTACTTC. It translates to CASSLGVEETQYF. Supplemented by reference TRBV7-2 and TRBJ2-5, the full variable domain reads GAGVSQSPSNKVTEKGKDVELRCDPISGHTALYWYRQSLGQGLEFLIYFQGNSAPDKSGLPSDRFSAERTGGSVSTLTIQRTQQEDSAVYLCASSLGVEETQYFGPGTRLLVL.

This clonotype was detected a few times. The V gene is TRBV20-1, the J gene TRBJ2-5; D perhaps matches TRBD1 (6 bases). V lost 6 bases to trimming and J lost 5 bases, with 16 bases between them. The CDR3 sequence is 13 residues long. Germline V gene lookup returns CDR1 DFQATT and CDR2 SNEGSKA (reference sequence). The CDR3 nucleotides read TGCAGTGCCAGAAAGGACAGTTCGGAGACCCAGTACTTC. Protein: CSARKDSSETQYF.

The CDR3 bases are TGTGCCAGCAGCTCGGGACAGGGCTCACCCCTCCACTTT. Amino acids: CASSSGQGSPLHF. V usage is TRBV7-9 and J usage is TRBJ1-6, with TRBD1 matching over 9 bases. The CDR3 consists of 13 residues. The germline CDR1 and CDR2 sequences are SEHNR and FQNEAQ (reference sequence). After removal of 4 bases from V and 10 bases from J, the junction contained 2 bases not matched to a gene. Full variable domain (rest looked up from reference TRBV7-9 and TRBJ1-6): DTGVSQNPRHKITKRGQNVTFRCDPISEHNRLYWYRQTLGQGPEFLTYFQNEAQLEKSRLLSDRFSAERPKGSFSTLEIQRTEQGDSAMYLCASSSGQGSPLHFGNGTRLTVT.

The chain employs TRBV11-3 and TRBJ2-1; TRBD1 aligns across 10 bases. Trimming removed 5 bases from V and 4 bases from J; junction bases left unmatched: 8. The CDR3 has 16 residues. Germline V gene data show CDR1 as SGHNT and CDR2 as YENEEA. The CDR3 loop reads CASSLLGQGSYNEQFF. The CDR3 DNA is TGTGCCAGCAGCCTACTGGGACAGGGGAGTTACAATGAGCAGTTCTTC.

This clonotype was found many times. The rearrangement uses TRBV10-3 and TRBJ2-5; 7 bases agree with TRBD1. The J segment lost 1 base and the V segment lost 10 bases, leaving 3 bases of the junction unmatched. Germline V CDR1 and CDR2: ENHRY, SYGVKD. The CDR3 runs 12 residues. This CDR3 reads CATGTAQETQYF. CDR3 DNA sequence: TGTGCCACGGGGACAGCCCAAGAGACCCAGTACTTC.

In this sample, this clonotype turned up a few times. This rearrangement joins TRBV4-1 to TRBJ2-7, with D unclear. With 4 bases removed from V and 0 bases from J, the gap between germline ends came to 19 bases. The CDR3 runs 17 residues. CDR1 is MGHRA and CDR2 is YSYEKL in the germline V gene. The CDR3: CASSRHQTPNPSYEQYF. CDR3 nucleotides: TGCGCCAGCAGCCGCCATCAGACTCCGAACCCCTCCTACGAGCAGTACTTC.

The V gene is TRBV5-1, the J gene TRBJ1-2; D remains unclear. Looked up from germline, CDR1 is SGHRS and CDR2 is YFSETQ. The V end was cut by 5 bases, the J end by 2 bases, with 13 bases between. The CDR3 has 14 residues. CDR3 amino acids: CASRILLGNYGYTF. The CDR3, as DNA: TGCGCCAGCAGAATCCTTCTGGGGAACTATGGCTACACCTTC.

The chain joins TRBV10-3 to TRBJ2-1, with no clear D. This CDR3 spans 14 amino acids. V was clipped by 7 bases and J by 5 bases, with 15 bases between them. Per the germline V gene, CDR1 is ENHRY and CDR2 is SYGVKD. The DNA for the CDR3 is TGTGCCATCAAGTTCGGAACAGATAACAATGAGCAGTTCTTC. It specifies CAIKFGTDNNEQFF.

V gene TRBV6-2 or TRBV6-3 combines with J gene TRBJ2-1; D is possibly TRBD2 (7 bases). Trimming pared 2 bases from V and 6 bases from J, leaving 11 bases between. CDR3 size: 14 residues. From germline, CDR1 is MNHEY and CDR2 SVGEGT. CDR3 DNA sequence: TGTGCCAGCAGTTACGGGGGGGCGGCCAATGAGCAGTTCTTC. This codes for CASSYGGAANEQFF.

This clonotype was counted a few times. This chain's CDR3 is CASTPAGTLYEQYF. The CDR3, as DNA: TGTGCCAGCACCCCAGCCGGGACACTTTACGAGCAGTACTTC. This rearrangement joins TRBV28 to TRBJ2-7; possible D gene TRBD1, 6 bases. Germline values: CDR1 MDHEN, CDR2 SYDVKM. V shed 7 bases and J shed 4 bases, with 17 bases lying between them. There are 14 residues in the CDR3.

The rearrangement uses TRBV28 and TRBJ2-5; 9 nucleotides agree with TRBD2. Trimming at V came to 7 bases and at J to 1 base, leaving 10 bases not matched to a gene. The CDR3 loop spans 16 amino acids. From germline, CDR1 is MDHEN and CDR2 SYDVKM. The CDR3 sequence is CASTRGISGGQETQYF. CDR3 bases: TGTGCCAGCACCCGGGGGATTAGCGGGGGCCAAGAGACCCAGTACTTC.

This sequence joins TRBV27 and TRBJ2-1; 8 bases match TRBD2. The end of the DNA fits TRBJ2-7 better, so the J call may be wrong. From germline, CDR1 is MNHEY and CDR2 SMNVEV (reference sequence). This CDR3 has 18 residues. CDR3 protein: CASSSFSLSGVAYNEQYF. In DNA form, the CDR3 reads TGTGCCAGCAGTTCCTTCTCTCTTAGCGGGGTTGCCTACAATGAGCAGTACTTC.

This chain uses TRBV25-1 with TRBJ2-1; unclear D gene. Germline V gene lookup returns CDR1 MGHDK and CDR2 SYGVNS. V shed 1 base and J shed 2 bases, with 3 bases lying between them. This CDR3 is built from 13 residues. The CDR3 DNA follows: TGTGCCAGCAGTGAATTCACCTACAATGAGCAGTTCTTC. This translates into CASSEFTYNEQFF.

This clonotype showed up just a few times. This sequence joins TRBV4-1 and TRBJ2-6, with TRBD2 matching over 11 bases. V trimming: 6 bases; J trimming: 0 bases; junction bases outside the gene matches: 4. In germline, CDR1 is MGHRA, CDR2 YSYEKL. This CDR3 comprises 17 residues. DNA of the CDR3: TGCGCCAGCAGGATTAGCGGGGGGGCCTCTGGGGCCAACGTCCTGACTTTC. Its protein is CASRISGGASGANVLTF.

The chain is built from TRBV5-1 and TRBJ2-7; 7 nucleotides align to TRBD1. Germline lookup yields CDR1 SGHRS and CDR2 YFSETQ. The CDR3 consists of 15 residues. Trimming took 4 bases from V and 2 from J; bases not matched to a gene: 9. The CDR3 is CASSRNRGPPYEQYF. The CDR3 region has the DNA TGCGCCAGCAGCAGAAACAGGGGCCCACCCTACGAGCAGTACTTC.

This clonotype has only a few counts. The chain employs TRBV4-2 and TRBJ2-7; 8 bases agree with TRBD1. CDR1 and CDR2 (germline): LGHNA, YNFKEQ. CDR3 length equals 15 residues. The J segment lost 2 bases and the V segment lost 2 bases, leaving 5 bases of the junction unmatched. The CDR3 spells CASSQFGTGTYEQYF. DNA of the CDR3: TGTGCCAGCAGCCAATTCGGGACAGGCACCTACGAGCAGTACTTC.

Concerning this clonotype: One end of the junction does not line up with germline, which may come from a read error. The chain carries TRBV6-5 and TRBJ2-3, with TRBD2 identical over 7 bases. The CDR3 is made up of 19 amino acids. CDR1 and CDR2 from the germline V gene are MNHEY and SVGAGI. CDR3 amino acids: CASSYHPGVSGVSTDTQDF. CDR3 bases: TGTGCCAGCAGTTACCATCCTGGGGTGAGCGGGGTTAGCACAGATACGCAGGATTTT.

This chain uses TRBV24-1 with TRBJ1-2; D uncertain. Per the germline V gene, CDR1 is KGHDR and CDR2 is SFDVKD. V was shortened by 0 bases and J by 4 bases, with 11 bases between the two germline ends. The CDR3 length is 15 residues. The CDR3 here is CATSDLDGASYGYTF. The CDR3 bases are TGTGCCACCAGTGATTTGGACGGAGCTAGCTATGGCTACACCTTC.

The chain combines TRBV24-1 with TRBJ2-1; TRBD1 or TRBD2 may be the D gene (6 bases each). Between the trimmed V and J ends, which lost 8 bases and 4 bases, there was a span of 11 bases. Germline CDR1 reads KGHDR; CDR2 reads SFDVKD. The CDR3 totals 13 residues. CDR3 in amino acids: CATKGGLYNEQFF. CDR3 DNA sequence: TGTGCCACCAAGGGGGGTTTATACAATGAGCAGTTCTTC.

The chain uses TRBV6-5 and TRBJ2-1; D remains ambiguous. Deletions cut 7 bases from V and 4 bases from J, with 8 bases between. CDR3 size: 12 residues. Germline loops: CDR1 MNHEY, CDR2 SVGAGI. The CDR3 DNA is TGTGCCAGCATGAACAGATACAATGAGCAGTTCTTC. Translated, it gives CASMNRYNEQFF.